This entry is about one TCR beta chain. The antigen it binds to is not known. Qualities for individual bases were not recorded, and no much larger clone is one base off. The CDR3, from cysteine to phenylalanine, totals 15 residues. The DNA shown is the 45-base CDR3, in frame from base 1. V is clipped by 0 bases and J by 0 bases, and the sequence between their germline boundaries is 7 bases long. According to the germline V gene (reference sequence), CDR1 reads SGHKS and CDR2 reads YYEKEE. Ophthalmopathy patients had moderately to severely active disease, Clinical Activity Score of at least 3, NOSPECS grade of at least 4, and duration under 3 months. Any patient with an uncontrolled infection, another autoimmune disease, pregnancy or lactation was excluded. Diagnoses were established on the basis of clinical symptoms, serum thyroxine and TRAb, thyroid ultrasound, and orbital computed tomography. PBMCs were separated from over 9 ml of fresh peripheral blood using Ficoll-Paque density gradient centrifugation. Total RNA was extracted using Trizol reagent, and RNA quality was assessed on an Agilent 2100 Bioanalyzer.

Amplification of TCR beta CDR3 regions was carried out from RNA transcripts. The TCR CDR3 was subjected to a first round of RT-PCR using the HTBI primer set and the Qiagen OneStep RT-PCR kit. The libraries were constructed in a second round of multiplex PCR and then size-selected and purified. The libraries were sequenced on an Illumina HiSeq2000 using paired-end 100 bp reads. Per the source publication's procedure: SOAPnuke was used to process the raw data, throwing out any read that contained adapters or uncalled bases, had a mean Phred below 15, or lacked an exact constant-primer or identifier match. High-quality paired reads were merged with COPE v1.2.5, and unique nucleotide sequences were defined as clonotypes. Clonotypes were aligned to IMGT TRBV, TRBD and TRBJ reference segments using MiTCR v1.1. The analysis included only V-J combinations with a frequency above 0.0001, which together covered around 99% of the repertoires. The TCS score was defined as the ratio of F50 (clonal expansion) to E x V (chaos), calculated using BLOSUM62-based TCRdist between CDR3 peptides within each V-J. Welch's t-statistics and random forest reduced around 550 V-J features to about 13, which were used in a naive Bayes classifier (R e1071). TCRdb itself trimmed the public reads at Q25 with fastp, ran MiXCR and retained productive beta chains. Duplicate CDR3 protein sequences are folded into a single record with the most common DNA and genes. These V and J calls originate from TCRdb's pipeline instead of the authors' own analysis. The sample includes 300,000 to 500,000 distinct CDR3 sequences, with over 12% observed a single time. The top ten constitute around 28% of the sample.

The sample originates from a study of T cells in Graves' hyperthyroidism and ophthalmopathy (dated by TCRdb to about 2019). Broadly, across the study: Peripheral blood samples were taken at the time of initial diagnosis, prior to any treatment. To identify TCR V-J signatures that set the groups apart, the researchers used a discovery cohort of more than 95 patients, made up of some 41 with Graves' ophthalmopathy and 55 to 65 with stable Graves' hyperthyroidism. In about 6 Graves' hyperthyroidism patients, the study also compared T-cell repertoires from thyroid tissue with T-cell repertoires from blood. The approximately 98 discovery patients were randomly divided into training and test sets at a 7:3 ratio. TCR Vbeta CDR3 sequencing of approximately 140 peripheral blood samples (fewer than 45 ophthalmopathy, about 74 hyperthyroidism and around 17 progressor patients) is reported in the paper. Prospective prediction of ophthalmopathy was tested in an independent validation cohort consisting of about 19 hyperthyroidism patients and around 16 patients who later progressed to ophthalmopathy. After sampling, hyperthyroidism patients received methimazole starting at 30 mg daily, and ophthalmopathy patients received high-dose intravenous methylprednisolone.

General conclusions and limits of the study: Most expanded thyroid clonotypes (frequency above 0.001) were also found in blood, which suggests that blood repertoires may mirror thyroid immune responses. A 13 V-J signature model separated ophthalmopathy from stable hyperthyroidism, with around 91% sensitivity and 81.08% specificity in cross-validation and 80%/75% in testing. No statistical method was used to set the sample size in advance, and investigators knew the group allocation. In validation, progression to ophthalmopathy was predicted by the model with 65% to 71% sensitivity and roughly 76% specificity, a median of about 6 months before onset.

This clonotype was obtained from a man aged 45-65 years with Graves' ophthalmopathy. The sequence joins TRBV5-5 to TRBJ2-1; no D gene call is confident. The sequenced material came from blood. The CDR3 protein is CASSLDKSSYNEQFF. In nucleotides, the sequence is TGTGCCAGCAGCTTGGACAAGAGCTCCTACAATGAGCAGTTCTTC.